Presented here are 16 T cell receptor beta chains from one specimen sequenced in a study of monozygotic twins with inflammatory bowel disease. From its re-call of the 5' RACE reads, TCRdb lists each CDR3 protein once, without DNA. Its table records 45,000 or so distinct CDR3 sequences. The sequenced sample was blood. The receptors derive from a human donor with ulcerative colitis or Crohn's disease, or a healthy co-twin of an affected twin (not recorded which).

The rearrangement links TRBV10-2 to TRBJ2-5; TCRdb proposes TRBD2, but this gene call is untestable without DNA. Per the germline V gene, CDR1 is WSHSY and CDR2 is SAAADI. The CDR3 has 14 residues. Here the CDR3 reads CASSPLAGWETQYF.

The chain is built from TRBV25-1 and TRBJ2-5. From germline, CDR1 is MGHDK and CDR2 SYGVNS. The CDR3 covers 12 residues. This chain's CDR3 is CASSDWGETQYF.

J is TRBJ2-3 and V is TRBV28. The CDR3 extends over 13 amino acids. Germline V gene data show CDR1 as MDHEN and CDR2 as SYDVKM. The CDR3 reads CASSLLPTDTQYF.

The CDR3 here is CASTKHSGGGSYEQFF. The chain carries TRBV6-2 or TRBV6-3 and TRBJ2-1; with no DNA, the TCRdb D assignment of TRBD2 cannot be verified. Germline V CDR1 and CDR2: MNHEY, SVGEGT. The length of the CDR3 is 16 residues.

The V call is TRBV5-1, the J call TRBJ2-7; TCRdb returns TRBD2, unconfirmable since there is no DNA. CDR1 and CDR2 from the germline V gene are SGHRS and YFSETQ. The CDR3 has 14 residues. Here the CDR3 reads CASSLGREDYEQYF.

J is TRBJ2-3 and V is TRBV20-1; no DNA is available, so the TRBD1 call from TCRdb remains unchecked. Germline CDR1 is DFQATT and CDR2 is SNEGSKA (reference sequence). The CDR3 spans 19 residues. CDR3 residues: CSAPYSTGGKVRAQDTQYF.

The chain links TRBV2 to TRBJ2-7; TCRdb picks TRBD2, but there is no DNA to check that call. The CDR3 length is 16 residues. The V gene's germline CDR1 is SNHLY and CDR2 FYNNEI. CDR3 sequence reads: CASSELAGARWDEQYF.

The V and J genes are TRBV7-9 and TRBJ2-1; TCRdb lists TRBD2, though no DNA is available to test this call. This CDR3 region has 13 residues. Germline CDR1 SEHNR, CDR2 FQNEAQ (reference sequence). The CDR3 protein is CASSPGTSNEQFF. Filled out from reference TRBV7-9 and TRBJ2-1, the complete variable domain reads DTGVSQNPRHKITKRGQNVTFRCDPISEHNRLYWYRQTLGQGPEFLTYFQNEAQLEKSRLLSDRFSAERPKGSFSTLEIQRTEQGDSAMYLCASSPGTSNEQFFGPGTRLTVL.

This chain joins TRBV11-2 and TRBJ1-6; TCRdb calls TRBD1, which cannot be checked without DNA. This CDR3 spans 17 amino acids. Germline V gene sequence: CDR1 SGHAT, CDR2 FQNNGV. CDR3 sequence: CASSLWYARGGISPLHF.

V is TRBV7-2 and J is TRBJ1-6; TCRdb designates TRBD1, a call that cannot be tested without DNA. Germline V gives CDR1 SGHTA, CDR2 FQGNSA. The CDR3 has 16 amino acids. The CDR3 reads CASSLVRGAVNSPLHF.

The rearrangement uses TRBV20-1 and TRBJ1-4. CDR3 length: 13 amino acids. Per the germline V gene, CDR1 is DFQATT and CDR2 is SNEGSKA (reference sequence). The CDR3 protein is CSARGATNEKLFF.

J is TRBJ1-3 and V is TRBV6-5. Per the germline V gene, CDR1 is MNHEY and CDR2 is SVGAGI. CDR3 size: 15 residues. The CDR3 is CASSYSVAGGNTIYF.

The rearrangement joins TRBV4-1 to TRBJ1-5; TCRdb designates TRBD1, a call that cannot be tested without DNA. Germline V gene data show CDR1 as MGHRA and CDR2 as YSYEKL. The CDR3 sequence is 15 residues long. CDR3 amino acids: CASSQGTVLNQPQHF.

The rearrangement joins TRBV24-1 to TRBJ2-7; TCRdb's D gene call, TRBD1, goes unchecked for lack of DNA. Germline assignment: CDR1 KGHDR and CDR2 SFDVKD. This CDR3 spans 14 amino acids. CDR3 sequence reads: CATSPGQGVDEQYF.

The V call is TRBV5-4, the J call TRBJ2-1; TCRdb designates TRBD1, a call that cannot be tested without DNA. Looked up from germline, CDR1 is SGHNT and CDR2 is YYREEE (reference sequence). The CDR3 spans 15 residues. CDR3 loop: CASSSDRGTYNEQFF.

V gene TRBV7-9 combines with J gene TRBJ2-1; TCRdb's D call of TRBD1 is untestable without DNA. Germline V gene lookup returns CDR1 SEHNR and CDR2 FQNEAQ (reference sequence). This CDR3 spans 13 amino acids. The CDR3 is CASSPLRSDPPFF.